The entry below gives a single T cell receptor (beta chain) sequence along with its context. Trimming took 4 bases from V and 2 from J, leaving 13 bases between them. CDR1 SGHNT and CDR2 YYREEE come from the germline V gene (reference sequence). The CDR3 spans 14 residues. This sample was included in a study of control samples from healthy donors and cancer patients. Generated by immunoSEQ multiplex PCR, the TCRdb table keeps only in-frame clones and is missing some. This table has more than 150,000 clones, 85% to 95% appearing once. Sequenced sample: blood. This clonotype was sampled from a man aged 18 to 30 in good health. The chain carries TRBV5-4 and TRBJ2-7, with D possibly TRBD2 on 5 matching bases. The CDR3 sequence: CASSQKIGTYEQYF. CDR3 DNA: TGTGCCAGCAGCCAAAAGATCGGGACCTACGAGCAGTACTTC.